The next 32 T cell receptor beta chains were all read from a single sample in a study of blood T cell repertoires in COVID-19. Assay: immunoSEQ multiplex PCR; the TCRdb copy retains only in-frame clones and omits some. This table has 250,000 to 300,000 clones, approximately 82% appearing once. Sequencing input: peripheral blood. The receptors shown here come from a woman younger than 35 with acute or convalescent COVID-19.

This chain uses TRBV9 with TRBJ2-2; 8 nucleotides line up with TRBD1. J gave up 3 bases and V 3 bases, and 7 bases lay outside the gene matches. Germline lookup yields CDR1 SGDLS and CDR2 YYNGEE. The CDR3 extends over 16 amino acids. CDR3 protein: CASSEDRAGYTGELFF. Written as DNA, the CDR3 is TGTGCCAGCAGCGAGGACAGGGCGGGGTACACCGGGGAGCTGTTTTTT. Together with reference TRBV9 and TRBJ2-2, the CDR3 gives the full variable domain: DSGVTQTPKHLITATGQRVTLRCSPRSGDLSVYWYQQSLDQGLQFLIQYYNGEERAKGNILERFSAQQFPDLHSELNLSSLELGDSALYFCASSEDRAGYTGELFFGEGSRLTVL.

A note on this clone: At one boundary the junction diverges from the germline segment, which might be a read error. CDR3 in DNA: TGTGCTAGCAGCCTGGACAGGGCGAACACCGGGGAGCTGTTTTTT. Its protein is CASSLDRANTGELFF. The chain couples TRBV7-7 to TRBJ2-2; 8 nucleotides match TRBD1. This CDR3 has 15 residues. Germline CDR1 SSHAT, CDR2 FNYEAQ (reference sequence).

This CDR3 is CASSISLRGSYEQYF. The CDR3 DNA is TGTGCCAGTAGTATTTCGCTTAGGGGGTCCTACGAGCAGTACTTC. The rearrangement joins TRBV19 to TRBJ2-7, with D possibly being TRBD1 (6 bases). Germline V lookup: CDR1 LNHDA, CDR2 SQIVND (reference sequence). The CDR3 is 15 amino acids. Trimming shortened V by 3 bases and J by 1 base, and 13 bases separated the two germline ends.

This rearrangement joins TRBV24-1 to TRBJ2-3; possible D gene TRBD1, 5 bases. Germline V gene sequence: CDR1 KGHDR, CDR2 SFDVKD. Trimming removed 1 base from V and 2 bases from J, with 6 bases in between. The CDR3 extends over 14 amino acids. The DNA for the CDR3 is TGTGCCACCAGTGATTTTGGGGCCACAGATACGCAGTATTTT. This translates into CATSDFGATDTQYF.

V and J are TRBV13 and TRBJ1-4; possibly TRBD1 for D (5 bases). Trimming stripped 1 base from V and 9 bases from J, with 15 bases between. The germline CDR1 and CDR2 sequences are PRHDT and FYEKMQ (reference sequence). The CDR3 has 15 residues. The CDR3 spells CASSLEGLRTQKLFF. Here the CDR3 DNA reads TGTGCCAGCAGCTTAGAAGGTTTGCGGACACAAAAACTGTTTTTT.

This clone was seen only once. The chain uses TRBV6-5 and TRBJ2-1, with 7 bases identical to TRBD1. The CDR3 contains 15 residues. Germline trimming cut 2 bases from V and 5 bases from J; bases unmatched to any gene: 6. CDR1 is MNHEY, CDR2 SVGAGI, per germline. The CDR3 sequence is CASSYVWTGNNEQFF. The CDR3 DNA reads TGTGCCAGCAGTTACGTTTGGACAGGAAACAATGAGCAGTTCTTC.

This chain uses TRBV18 with TRBJ1-1; the match to TRBD1 covers 11 bases. CDR1 and CDR2 (germline): KGHSH, LQKENI. CDR3 length: 16 residues. Trimming cost V 3 bases and J 3 bases; bases outside gene matches: 6. The CDR3 region has the DNA TGTGCCAGCTCACCCCTCGGGACAGGGGGTTACACTGAAGCTTTCTTT. As protein: CASSPLGTGGYTEAFF.

V and J are TRBV11-3 and TRBJ2-2; D unclear. Germline CDR1 and CDR2: SGHNT and YENEEA. This CDR3 contains 13 residues. V was trimmed by 5 bases and J by 5 bases, leaving 9 bases between them. CDR3 nucleotide sequence: TGTGCCAGCAGCATTACAGCTACCGGGGAGCTGTTTTTT. Translation: CASSITATGELFF.

The table lists this clone with a few counts. J is TRBJ1-4 and V is TRBV9, with TRBD1 matching over 8 bases. Losses at the gene ends were 2 bases for V and 6 bases for J; bases not matched to a gene: 9. From germline, CDR1 is SGDLS and CDR2 YYNGEE. The CDR3 loop spans 16 amino acids. CDR3 sequence reads: CASSVRPGTGDEKLFF. For the CDR3, the DNA is TGTGCCAGCAGCGTCCGTCCAGGGACAGGAGATGAAAAACTGTTTTTT. Together with reference TRBV9 and TRBJ1-4, the CDR3 gives the full variable domain: DSGVTQTPKHLITATGQRVTLRCSPRSGDLSVYWYQQSLDQGLQFLIQYYNGEERAKGNILERFSAQQFPDLHSELNLSSLELGDSALYFCASSVRPGTGDEKLFFGSGTQLSVL.

V gene TRBV3-1 (or the pseudogene TRBV3-2) combines with J gene TRBJ1-2; 7 bases match TRBD1. Germline-derived CDR1 and CDR2 are LGHDT and YNNKEL (reference sequence). There are 15 residues in the CDR3. The trim removed 2 bases at V and 4 bases at J, leaving 7 bases unmatched. CDR3 loop: CASSQRDRLRYGYTF. In DNA, the CDR3 is TGTGCCAGCAGCCAAAGGGACAGACTCCGCTATGGCTACACCTTC.

The chain is built from TRBV9 and TRBJ1-3, with D perhaps TRBD1 (6 bases). The CDR3 totals 16 residues. V lost 0 bases and J 1 base, leaving 11 bases between the germline ends. CDR1 SGDLS and CDR2 YYNGEE come from the germline V gene. The CDR3 bases are TGTGCCAGCAGCGTAGGGGGGCTCCCTTCTGGAAACACCATATATTTT. This sequence encodes CASSVGGLPSGNTIYF.

This clone was seen only a few times. The chain is built from TRBV29-1 and TRBJ2-3; D not certain. Trimming pared 7 bases from V and 9 bases from J, leaving 14 bases between. In germline, CDR1 is SQVTM, CDR2 ANQGSEA. The CDR3 has 11 amino acids. This CDR3 is CSAPISQTQYF. CDR3 nucleotide sequence: TGCAGCGCTCCGATCTCACAGACGCAGTATTTT.

The chain employs TRBV2 and TRBJ2-3; 9 positions match TRBD1. The CDR3 covers 13 residues. V was clipped by 7 bases and J by 4 bases; unmatched bases: 3. Germline lookup yields CDR1 SNHLY and CDR2 FYNNEI. The DNA of the CDR3 is TGTGCCAGCACGCGACAGGGGGCAGATACGCAGTATTTT. Its translation is CASTRQGADTQYF.

V is TRBV4-3 and J is TRBJ2-2; 9 bases map to TRBD2. V lost 8 bases, J lost 6 bases, and 16 bases stayed unmatched. Germline CDR1 reads LGHNA; CDR2 reads YSLEER. This CDR3 has 17 residues. CDR3 nucleotide sequence: TGCGCCAGCCAGACAAATAGCGGGAGTGGGTTTTCCGGGGAGCTGTTTTTT. It codes for CASQTNSGSGFSGELFF.

J is TRBJ2-5 and V is TRBV30; D not certain. There are 12 residues in the CDR3. V lost 3 bases, J lost 2 bases, and 7 bases lay in between. Germline CDR1 reads GTSNPN; CDR2 reads SVGIG (reference sequence). The CDR3 DNA is TGTGCCTGGAGCTGGCTTCAAGAGACCCAGTACTTC. It codes for CAWSWLQETQYF.

This clone was recorded a few times. The chain uses TRBV5-1 and TRBJ2-1, with unresolved D. This CDR3 is 13 amino acids long. Looked up from germline, CDR1 is SGHRS and CDR2 is YFSETQ. Trimming removed 0 bases from V and 9 bases from J, with 10 bases in between. CDR3 sequence (DNA): TGCGCCAGCAGCTTGGTCCAGGATGGTGAGCAGTTCTTC. Translated, it gives CASSLVQDGEQFF.

The gene calls are TRBV28 and TRBJ2-5, with 9 bases matching TRBD1. The germline V gene encodes CDR1 MDHEN and CDR2 SYDVKM. Losses at the gene ends were 6 bases for V and 4 bases for J; bases not matched to a gene: 9. The CDR3 sequence is 15 residues long. In nucleotides, the CDR3 is TGTGCCAGCAGCTCGCCACAGGGGGCCCCAGAGACCCAGTACTTC. The encoded protein is CASSSPQGAPETQYF. Using reference TRBV28 and TRBJ2-5 for the parts outside the CDR3, the full variable domain is DVKVTQSSRYLVKRTGEKVFLECVQDMDHENMFWYRQDPGLGLRLIYFSYDVKMKEKGDIPEGYSVSREKKERFSLILESASTNQTSMYLCASSSPQGAPETQYFGPGTRLLVL.

The chain is built from TRBV10-3 and TRBJ1-2; perhaps TRBD1 as D (6 bases). Germline V gives CDR1 ENHRY, CDR2 SYGVKD. V shed 5 bases and J shed 2 bases, with 9 bases lying between them. This CDR3 region has 13 residues. CDR3 sequence reads: CAISQGINYGYTF. The CDR3 DNA reads TGTGCCATCAGTCAGGGGATAAACTATGGCTACACCTTC.

In nucleotides, the CDR3 is TGTGCCAGCAGTTTGGAGTTCGGGGAGCTGTTTTTT. Protein: CASSLEFGELFF. The chain joins TRBV12-3 or TRBV12-4 to TRBJ2-2; no reliable D call. V dropped 3 bases and J dropped 7 bases, with 6 bases sitting between them. The CDR3 sequence is 12 residues long.

V and J are TRBV15 and TRBJ2-2, with 8 nucleotides matching TRBD1. This CDR3 region has 17 residues. Germline V gives CDR1 LNHNV, CDR2 YYDKDF (reference sequence). The J segment lost 4 bases and the V segment lost 2 bases, leaving 9 bases of the junction unmatched. As DNA, the CDR3 is TGTGCCACCAGCAGACGTGATACGACAGGGGTCACCGGGGAGCTGTTTTTT. It translates to CATSRRDTTGVTGELFF.

The CDR3 reads CASSTATGGWDGEQFF. CDR3 DNA: TGCGCCAGCAGCACCGCGACAGGGGGCTGGGATGGTGAGCAGTTCTTC. This chain joins TRBV5-1 and TRBJ2-1; 10 bases map to TRBD1. Trimming removed 4 bases from V and 9 bases from J; junction bases left unmatched: 13. Germline V gene sequence: CDR1 SGHRS, CDR2 YFSETQ. The CDR3 is 16 residues long.

J is TRBJ2-7 and V is TRBV7-2; 7 positions match TRBD2. The junction had 5 bases not matched to a gene; V was cut back by 4 bases and J by 2 bases. This CDR3 has 14 residues. Germline V CDR1 and CDR2: SGHTA, FQGNSA. CDR3: CASSSSGWAYEQYF. In nucleotides, the CDR3 is TGTGCCAGCAGCTCTAGCGGATGGGCCTACGAGCAGTACTTC.

The J gene is TRBJ1-4, the V gene TRBV6-5; D unclear. Deletions cut 6 bases from V and 7 bases from J, with 9 bases between. Germline V gene data show CDR1 as MNHEY and CDR2 as SVGAGI. The CDR3 covers 12 residues. DNA for the CDR3: TGTGCCAGCAGGAGAGGCGGTGAAAAACTGTTTTTT. Protein sequence: CASRRGGEKLFF.

The rearrangement joins TRBV3-1 (or the pseudogene TRBV3-2) to TRBJ2-7; TRBD2 matches at 13 bases. The CDR3 runs to 18 residues. The V and J ends lost 4 bases and 0 bases, in that order; junction bases with no gene match: 9. CDR1 and CDR2 (germline): LGHDT, YNNKEL (reference sequence). In nucleotides, the CDR3 is TGTGCCAGCAGCCCAGGACTAGCGGGAGAAGTGGCCTCCTACGAGCAGTACTTC. This sequence encodes CASSPGLAGEVASYEQYF.

V is TRBV5-1 and J is TRBJ2-1; 8 nucleotides agree with TRBD1. Germline CDR1 and CDR2: SGHRS and YFSETQ. Trimming cost V 3 bases and J 3 bases; bases outside gene matches: 5. The CDR3 loop spans 15 amino acids. The CDR3 region is CASSSGQAFYNEQFF. CDR3 coding DNA: TGCGCCAGCAGCTCGGGACAGGCCTTCTACAATGAGCAGTTCTTC. Based on the CDR3 plus reference TRBV5-1 and TRBJ2-1, the full variable domain is KAGVTQTPRYLIKTRGQQVTLSCSPISGHRSVSWYQQTPGQGLQFLFEYFSETQRNKGNFPGRFSGRQFSNSRSEMNVSTLELGDSALYLCASSSGQAFYNEQFFGPGTRLTVL.

This chain joins TRBV20-1 and TRBJ2-3, with TRBD2 identical over 7 bases. This CDR3 comprises 17 residues. After removal of 3 bases from V and 1 base from J, the junction contained 13 bases not matched to a gene. CDR1 DFQATT and CDR2 SNEGSKA come from the germline V gene (reference sequence). The CDR3, as DNA: TGCAGTGCTAGTTCCTTCGGCTCTCTAGCGGGCACAGATACGCAGTATTTT. Its translation: CSASSFGSLAGTDTQYF.

The chain links TRBV7-2 to TRBJ2-5, with TRBD2 identical over 10 bases. Germline loops: CDR1 SGHTA, CDR2 FQGNSA. After removal of 5 bases from V and 4 bases from J, the junction contained 13 bases not matched to a gene. The CDR3 covers 17 residues. CDR3 residues: CASSKRIGLAGVETQYF. DNA for the CDR3: TGTGCCAGCAGCAAACGAATTGGGCTAGCGGGAGTAGAGACCCAGTACTTC.

CDR3 DNA: TGTGCCAGTAGTATAGGCCCAGGGGGCAGATACAATGAGCAGTTCTTC. Amino acids: CASSIGPGGRYNEQFF. This chain joins TRBV19 and TRBJ2-1; 8 bases match TRBD1. The CDR3 sequence is 16 residues long. Trimming removed 1 base from V and 4 bases from J; junction bases left unmatched: 6. In germline, CDR1 is LNHDA, CDR2 SQIVND (reference sequence).

This sequence joins TRBV5-1 and TRBJ2-1; D is perhaps TRBD2 (6 bases). The germline gives CDR1 SGHRS, CDR2 YFSETQ. The CDR3 loop spans 15 amino acids. V lost 3 bases and J lost 6, with 16 bases in between. In DNA form, the CDR3 reads TGCGCCAGCAGCTACGGGACTGAAGTGGTCAATGAGCAGTTCTTC. Translation: CASSYGTEVVNEQFF.

The chain links TRBV10-3 to TRBJ2-1; 7 nucleotides agree with TRBD2. The CDR3 runs to 17 residues. Trimming cost V 4 bases and J 4 bases; bases outside gene matches: 13. The V gene's germline CDR1 is ENHRY and CDR2 SYGVKD. The DNA of the CDR3 is TGTGCCATCAGTGGGGAAAGACTAGCCCGTGATTACAATGAGCAGTTCTTC. This gives the protein CAISGERLARDYNEQFF.

The chain uses TRBV7-2 and TRBJ2-7; TRBD2 agrees at 9 bases. The ends lost 3 bases at V and 5 bases at J; junction bases unmatched: 2. Germline CDR1 reads SGHTA; CDR2 reads FQGNSA. The CDR3 has 13 residues. Here the CDR3 reads CASSFLAGNEQYF. The DNA for the CDR3 is TGTGCCAGCAGCTTCCTAGCGGGAAACGAGCAGTACTTC.

V gene TRBV5-1 combines with J gene TRBJ1-4; 7 bases line up with TRBD1. The V and J ends lost 0 bases and 5 bases, in that order; junction bases with no gene match: 4. The V gene's germline CDR1 is SGHRS and CDR2 YFSETQ. CDR3 length equals 15 residues. In DNA form, the CDR3 reads TGCGCCAGCAGCTTGGCGGACAGGTCAAATGAAAAACTGTTTTTT. It codes for CASSLADRSNEKLFF.